The TCR beta chain described here comes from a study of CD8+ T cells in alopecia areata (dated by TCRdb to the late 2010s). About the investigation overall: Treated patients were enrolled in an open-label pilot trial of oral tofacitinib at 5 to 10 mg twice daily for moderate-to-severe alopecia areata. Patients stayed on tofacitinib for 6 to 18 months and then had 6 months of follow-up off drug so that delayed response and recurrence could be assessed. Disease severity in treated patients was measured with the SALT score, which quantifies the percentage of affected scalp surface area. The study used high-throughput TCRbeta sequencing to examine T cell clonal expansion in alopecia areata, in both the C3H/HeJ mouse model and human patients. Human TCRbeta sequencing covered scalp tissue and sorted CD4+ and CD8+ peripheral blood T cells from patchy and totalis/universalis alopecia areata patients and healthy controls. Biopsies were taken from tofacitinib-treated patients at baseline and again at 4 and 24 weeks into treatment, and several of those patients also had a later scalp biopsy. Clonality in the scalp was compared among normal scalp (n=4), patchy alopecia areata scalp (n=8), and alopecia totalis/universalis scalp (n=8). RNA was obtained with the PAXgene miRNA kit for fixed scalp, the miRNeasy kit for PBMCs, and the RNeasy kit for mouse skin. TCRbeta CDR3 regions were amplified by immunoSEQ multiplex PCR using 35 Vbeta forward and 13 Jbeta reverse primers. The full study reports these points: Higher clonality and more expanded CD8+ clones were observed in lesional scalp than in normal scalp, particularly in alopecia totalis/universalis, a finding suggestive of antigenic drive. Unlike mouse skin, which is dominated by gammadelta T cells, normal human skin has resident alphabeta T cells that are also sequenced, and this complicates analysis of the scalp TCR repertoire. During tofacitinib treatment, many expanded lesional clones stuck around in both scalp and blood, and this persistence may partly explain why relapse happens after treatment is stopped. Tofacitinib significantly decreased scalp clonality and the number of expanded CD8+ clones among the top 100 scalp clones. Because the treated cohort was small and had only one nonresponder, larger studies are needed to examine links between baseline CD8+ expansion and response. Compared with mice, TCR sequences shared between patients were less clear, possibly partly because of HLA diversity across the patient population.

The sample's treatment or condition label, in plain terms: oral pan-JAK inhibitor, 5-10 mg twice daily. Peripheral blood and lesional scalp punch biopsies were obtained from patients with alopecia areata. PBMCs were separated by density centrifugation and stained for CD3, CD4 and CD8, after which CD4+ and CD8+ T cells were sorted on a FACSAria. Library construction relied on the immunoSEQ multiplex PCR assay. RNA was extracted from all samples and reverse transcribed into cDNA, which served as template for TCR sequencing. SuperScript III was used for first-strand cDNA synthesis, primed with a 2:1 mix of oligo-dT and random hexamers. A synthetic immune receptor repertoire was used to gauge amplification bias, and whatever bias remained was removed computationally. The study's own analysis went as follows. Raw reads were preprocessed to remove errors, and CDR3 was defined by IMGT conventions from the conserved cysteine to phenylalanine. To get clonality, Shannon entropy was normalized by log2 of the number of productive unique TCRs and the result was subtracted from 1. Scalp TCRbeta sequences were cross-referenced with sorted blood CD4 and CD8 repertoires so that the CD4 or CD8 identity of scalp clones could be inferred. The clones in this table, taken by TCRdb from immuneACCESS, are in-frame only. Not every clone is retained; where verified, under half of the shortfall comes from an unresolved V gene, and the cause of the rest is unknown. The D gene and trimming were derived from the DNA, and the V and J assignments and clone size from that table. The sample contains approximately 200,000 clones, about 40% of them found a single time. The ten largest clonotypes hold roughly 2.6% of the sample.

Details on this clone: Its antigen target is currently unknown. No clone much larger than this one lies a single base away; base qualities are absent.

The CDR3 contains 15 residues, cysteine and phenylalanine counted. CDR3 DNA is the only sequence kept; it has 45 bases, read in frame from the first base. CDR1 is given as MNHEY and CDR2 as SVGAGI, both from the germline V gene. Trimming costs V 6 bases and J 2 bases, and their ends lie 15 bases apart. This TCR came from a human donor with alopecia areata. The chain uses TRBV6-5 and TRBJ2-3, with the D call perhaps TRBD1 or TRBD2, as 5 bases match in each case. The starting material was CD4+ T cells sorted from blood, obtained between weeks 36 and 40, from a patient treated with tofacitinib. At the DNA level, the sequence is TGTGCCAGCAGCCGCCGGGACGGATACACAGATACGCAGTATTTT. This translates into CASSRRDGYTDTQYF.